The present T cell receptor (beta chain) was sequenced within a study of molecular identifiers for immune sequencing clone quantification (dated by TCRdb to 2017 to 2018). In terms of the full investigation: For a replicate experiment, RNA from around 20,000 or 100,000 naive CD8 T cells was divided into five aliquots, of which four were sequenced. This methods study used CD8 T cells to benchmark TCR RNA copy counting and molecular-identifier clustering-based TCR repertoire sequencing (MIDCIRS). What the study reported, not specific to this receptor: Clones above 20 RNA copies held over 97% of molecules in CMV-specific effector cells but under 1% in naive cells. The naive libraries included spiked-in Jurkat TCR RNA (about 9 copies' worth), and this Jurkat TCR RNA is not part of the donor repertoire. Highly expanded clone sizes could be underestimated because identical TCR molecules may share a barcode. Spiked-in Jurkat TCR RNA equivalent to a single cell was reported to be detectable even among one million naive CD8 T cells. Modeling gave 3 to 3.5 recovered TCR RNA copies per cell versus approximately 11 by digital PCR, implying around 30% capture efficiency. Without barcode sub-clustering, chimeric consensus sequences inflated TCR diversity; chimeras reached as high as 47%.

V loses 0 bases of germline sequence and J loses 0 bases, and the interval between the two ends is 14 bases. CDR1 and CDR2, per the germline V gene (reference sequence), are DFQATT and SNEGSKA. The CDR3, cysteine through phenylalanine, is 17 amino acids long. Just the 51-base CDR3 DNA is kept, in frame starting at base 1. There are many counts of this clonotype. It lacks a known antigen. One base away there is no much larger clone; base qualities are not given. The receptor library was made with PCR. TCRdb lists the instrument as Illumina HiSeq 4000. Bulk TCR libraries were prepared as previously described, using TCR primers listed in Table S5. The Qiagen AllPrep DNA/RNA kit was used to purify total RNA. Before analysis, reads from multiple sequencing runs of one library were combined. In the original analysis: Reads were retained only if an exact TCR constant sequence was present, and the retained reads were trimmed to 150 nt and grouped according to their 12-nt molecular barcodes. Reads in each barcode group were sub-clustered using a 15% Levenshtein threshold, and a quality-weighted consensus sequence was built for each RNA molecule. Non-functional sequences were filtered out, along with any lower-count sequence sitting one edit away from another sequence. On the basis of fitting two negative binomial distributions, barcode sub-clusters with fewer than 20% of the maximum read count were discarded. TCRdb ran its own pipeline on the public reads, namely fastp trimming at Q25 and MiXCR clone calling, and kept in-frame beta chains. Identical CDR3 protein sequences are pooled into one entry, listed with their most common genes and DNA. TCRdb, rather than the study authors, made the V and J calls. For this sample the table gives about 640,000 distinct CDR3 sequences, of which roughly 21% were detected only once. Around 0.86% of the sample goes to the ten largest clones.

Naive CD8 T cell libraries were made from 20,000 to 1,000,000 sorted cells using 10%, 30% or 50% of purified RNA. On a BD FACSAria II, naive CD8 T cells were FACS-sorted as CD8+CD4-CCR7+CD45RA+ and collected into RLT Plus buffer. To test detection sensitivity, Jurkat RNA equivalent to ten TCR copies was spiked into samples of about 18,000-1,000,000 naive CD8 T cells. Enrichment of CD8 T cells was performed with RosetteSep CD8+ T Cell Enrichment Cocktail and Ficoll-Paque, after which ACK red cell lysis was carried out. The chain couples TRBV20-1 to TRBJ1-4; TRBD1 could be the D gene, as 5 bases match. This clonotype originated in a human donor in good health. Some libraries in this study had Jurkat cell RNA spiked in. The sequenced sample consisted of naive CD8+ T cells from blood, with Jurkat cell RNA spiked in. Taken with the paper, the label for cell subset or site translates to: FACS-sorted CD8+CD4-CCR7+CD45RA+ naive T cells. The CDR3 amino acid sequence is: CSARDEGDHSTNEKLFF. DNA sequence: TGCAGTGCTAGAGATGAAGGGGACCATTCAACTAATGAAAAACTGTTTTTT.